This entry lists 11 T cell receptor beta chains sequenced from one sample in a study of T cell responses to AZD1222 COVID-19 vaccine. The table came from immunoSEQ multiplex PCR; TCRdb's copy has only in-frame clones and leaves some out. The table includes roughly 200,000 clones, just over 90% detected once. The sequencing here drew on peripheral blood, taken 28 days after the second AZD1222 dose. These receptor sequences come from an adult who received the AZD1222 COVID-19 vaccine.

The V call is TRBV5-4, the J call TRBJ2-5, with TRBD1 identical over 9 bases. The germline gives CDR1 SGHNT, CDR2 YYREEE (reference sequence). CDR3 size: 15 residues. The junction had 4 bases not matched to a gene; V was cut back by 0 bases and J by 4 bases. The CDR3 here is CASSLAGTGRETQYF. The CDR3 DNA reads TGTGCCAGCAGCTTGGCCGGGACAGGGAGAGAGACCCAGTACTTC.

The chain links TRBV11-2 to TRBJ2-7; 10 bases map to TRBD2. Trimming cost V 2 bases and J 4 bases; bases outside gene matches: 11. CDR3 length: 17 amino acids. CDR1 SGHAT and CDR2 FQNNGV come from the germline V gene. The chain's CDR3 is CASSLWLAGAPGYEQYF. CDR3 nucleotides: TGTGCCAGCAGCTTATGGCTAGCGGGGGCCCCAGGGTACGAGCAGTACTTC. Full variable domain (rest looked up from reference TRBV11-2 and TRBJ2-7): EAGVAQSPRYKIIEKRQSVAFWCNPISGHATLYWYQQILGQGPKLLIQFQNNGVVDDSQLPKDRFSAERLKGVDSTLKIQPAKLEDSAVYLCASSLWLAGAPGYEQYFGPGTRLTVT.

The rearrangement links TRBV3-1 (or the pseudogene TRBV3-2) to TRBJ1-1; unclear D gene. The V end lost 6 bases, the J end lost 1 base, and 21 bases lay between the germline ends. Germline CDR1 reads LGHDT; CDR2 reads YNNKEL (reference sequence). The CDR3 has 17 residues. CDR3 nucleotides: TGTGCCAGCAGACCAAAGGGCTCCCACTACAGGAACACTGAAGCTTTCTTT. This translates into CASRPKGSHYRNTEAFF.

The V call is TRBV29-1, the J call TRBJ2-6; no clear D gene. The length of the CDR3 is 14 residues. Germline lookup yields CDR1 SQVTM and CDR2 ANQGSEA. V was clipped by 4 bases and J by 1 base, with 8 bases between them. The CDR3 region has the DNA TGCAGCGTTGTGCCCGGATCTGGGGCCAACGTCCTGACTTTC. It translates to CSVVPGSGANVLTF.

This clone was found once. This chain uses TRBV19 with TRBJ2-3, with 7 positions matching TRBD2. Germline V gene lookup returns CDR1 LNHDA and CDR2 SQIVND (reference sequence). V trimming: 10 bases; J trimming: 5 bases; junction bases outside the gene matches: 9. CDR3 length: 13 residues. The CDR3 coding sequence is TGTGCCACAGCGGGGATCAATGGAGATACGCAGTATTTT. As protein: CATAGINGDTQYF. Variable domain in full (rest from reference TRBV19 and TRBJ2-3): DGGITQSPKYLFRKEGQNVTLSCEQNLNHDAMYWYRQDPGQGLRLIYYSQIVNDFQKGDIAEGYSVSREKKESFPLTVTSAQKNPTAFYLCATAGINGDTQYFGPGTRLTVL.

The V and J genes are TRBV7-9 and TRBJ1-4; D is ambiguous. V lost 2 bases and J lost 8, with 9 bases in between. CDR1 is SEHNR and CDR2 is FQNEAQ in the germline V gene (reference sequence). This CDR3 contains 13 residues. The CDR3 nucleotides read TGTGCCAGCAGCTTAATGGGGATCGAAAAACTGTTTTTT. This codes for CASSLMGIEKLFF. The entire variable domain, with the rest obtained from reference TRBV7-9 and TRBJ1-4, is as follows: DTGVSQNPRHKITKRGQNVTFRCDPISEHNRLYWYRQTLGQGPEFLTYFQNEAQLEKSRLLSDRFSAERPKGSFSTLEIQRTEQGDSAMYLCASSLMGIEKLFFGSGTQLSVL.

The J gene is TRBJ1-1, the V gene TRBV6-5, with D maybe TRBD1 (5 bases). This CDR3 is built from 13 residues. Trimming shortened V by 8 bases and J by 4 bases, and 14 bases separated the two germline ends. Germline CDR1 MNHEY, CDR2 SVGAGI. The CDR3 reads CASWVRVGTEAFF. As DNA, the CDR3 is TGTGCCAGCTGGGTCAGGGTGGGCACTGAAGCTTTCTTT.

The V gene is TRBV5-1, the J gene TRBJ1-4; a possible D gene is TRBD1 (5 bases). The CDR3 length is 14 residues. CDR1 and CDR2 from the germline V gene are SGHRS and YFSETQ. V was cut by 4 bases and J by 8 bases, with 15 bases left in between. The CDR3 DNA reads as TGCGCCAGCAGCCCCTATCCTGGGGGGGAAAAACTGTTTTTT. Protein sequence: CASSPYPGGEKLFF.

In its sample, this clone was seen a few times. The chain uses TRBV27 and TRBJ1-2; possibly TRBD1 for D (5 bases). V dropped 4 bases and J dropped 8 bases, with 14 bases sitting between them. The germline V gene has CDR1 MNHEY and CDR2 SMNVEV (reference sequence). This CDR3 comprises 13 residues. Here the CDR3 DNA reads TGTGCCAGCAGTTCCGTGCCGGGGCAGGGCTACACCTTC. Translating gives CASSSVPGQGYTF.

The rearrangement links TRBV10-2 to TRBJ2-7; 11 nucleotides line up with TRBD1. CDR1 is WSHSY, CDR2 SAAADI, per germline. The junction had 7 bases not matched to a gene; V was cut back by 6 bases and J by 3 bases. CDR3 length equals 15 residues. The CDR3 here is CASRLEGTGGYEQYF. In DNA form, the CDR3 reads TGCGCCAGCAGACTCGAAGGGACAGGGGGCTACGAGCAGTACTTC.

This clone occurred a few times. This chain links TRBV7-9 with TRBJ2-1, with 11 bases fitting TRBD1. Germline V gene sequence: CDR1 SEHNR, CDR2 FQNEAQ (reference sequence). Losses at the gene ends were 4 bases for V and 8 bases for J; bases not matched to a gene: 7. The CDR3 runs 15 residues. The CDR3 here is CASSSGTGGEHEQFF. The CDR3, as DNA: TGTGCCAGCAGCTCCGGGACAGGGGGTGAGCATGAGCAGTTCTTC.